The 5 T cell receptor beta chains reported below all come from one sample, sequenced in a study of shared clonotypes between healthy human individuals. Repertoires were generated with immunoSEQ multiplex PCR, while TCRdb's copy carries only in-frame clones and drops some. The data contain about 460,000 clones, around 77% of them seen just once; the ten biggest clones take up more than 10%. Sequenced input: PBMCs. These TCRs come from a middle-aged woman in good health. Some clones in this sample may be carry-over from other donors' samples.

To note about this clone: A far larger clone lies a single base away; this is likely a read error. This likely comes from a read error, as the CDR3 has no conserved phenylalanine or tryptophan at its end. The chain links TRBV27 to TRBJ1-2; 7 bases line up with TRBD1. Germline CDR1 MNHEY, CDR2 SMNVEV (reference sequence). The CDR3 extends over 13 amino acids. The J segment lost 7 bases and the V segment lost 4 bases, leaving 6 bases of the junction unmatched. In DNA form, the CDR3 reads TGTGCCAGCAGTTCTTACAGGGGACTTGGCTACACCTCC. The encoded protein is CASSSYRGLGYTS.

V gene TRBV10-1 combines with J gene TRBJ2-5, with TRBD1 matching over 9 bases. The J call is doubtful: the DNA matches TRBJ2-7 better. From germline, CDR1 is WNHNN and CDR2 SYGVQD (reference sequence). This CDR3 has 15 amino acids. The chain's CDR3 is CASPGTGKGNYEQYF. In DNA, the CDR3 is TGCGCCAGCCCTGGGACAGGGAAGGGGAACTACGAGCAGTACTTC.

The chain has TRBV6-6 and TRBJ2-1; 12 bases line up with TRBD1. The CDR3 runs 16 residues. CDR1 and CDR2 from the germline V gene are MNHNY and SVGAGI (reference sequence). With V trimmed by 0 bases and J by 9 bases, 6 bases remained unmatched. CDR3 protein: CASSYSGTGGRPEQFF. In DNA, the CDR3 is TGTGCCAGCAGTTACTCCGGGACAGGGGGCCGCCCTGAGCAGTTCTTC.

This chain connects TRBV11-2 to TRBJ2-3; either TRBD1 or TRBD2 may fit D (5 bases each). CDR3 length: 14 amino acids. In germline, CDR1 is SGHAT, CDR2 FQNNGV. Trimming took 6 bases from V and 2 from J, leaving 12 bases between them. CDR3 nucleotides: TGTGCCAGCAGGGTAGGGACGGCCACAGATACGCAGTATTTT. Translation: CASRVGTATDTQYF.

For this clone: A read error may be the cause here, since a much bigger clone is one base away. The chain is built from TRBV6-5 and TRBJ1-6; D ambiguous. The V gene's germline CDR1 is MNHEY and CDR2 SVGAGI. The CDR3 has 12 residues. Trimming left V 4 bases short and J 10 bases short, with 8 bases between. The CDR3 DNA sequence: TGTGCCAGCAGTTGCCGGGCCTCACCCCTCCACTTT. Translation: CASSCRASPLHF.